This T cell receptor beta chain was retrieved from a study of blood T cell repertoires in COVID-19. Study-level background: From the United States, Italy and Spain came samples of acute and convalescent COVID-19. Sample material is recorded as cDNA or gDNA derived from T cells, B-cell-depleted T cells, or PBMCs.

Germline V gene data show CDR1 as LNHDA and CDR2 as SQIVND (reference sequence). The length of the CDR3 is 14 residues. Trimming at V came to 6 bases and at J to 2 bases, leaving 2 bases not matched to a gene. In the authors' methods: Nucleated cell counts were estimated from reference gene primer amplification. TCRdb keeps only in-frame clones here, not all; method: immunoSEQ multiplex PCR. That table is the source of V, J and clone size, and D and trimming were worked out from the DNA. The table has 200,000 to 250,000 clones, around nine tenths seen once; the top ten hold approximately 12%. The TCR was taken from a woman aged 18-29 years who had recovered from COVID-19. Sequences were obtained from peripheral blood. The chain has TRBV19 and TRBJ2-3, with 10 bases that match TRBD2. CDR3 amino acids: CASRGLANTDTQYF. CDR3 coding DNA: TGTGCCAGTAGGGGACTAGCGAACACAGATACGCAGTATTTT. The complete variable domain, with remaining parts taken from reference TRBV19 and TRBJ2-3, reads DGGITQSPKYLFRKEGQNVTLSCEQNLNHDAMYWYRQDPGQGLRLIYYSQIVNDFQKGDIAEGYSVSREKKESFPLTVTSAQKNPTAFYLCASRGLANTDTQYFGPGTRLTVL.